The entry below describes one TCR beta chain. As yet, its antigen is unknown. The study made its TCR cDNA through 5'RACE template switching. That step introduced a universal primer site along with UMIs. MiXCR was run by TCRdb on the 5' RACE reads, yielding one entry per CDR3 protein. This repertoire shows some 300,000 distinct CDR3 sequences, around 9.3% found once; its top ten account for around 3.4%. This specimen comes from a study of T cells after yellow fever vaccination. Whole-study context: Fractions of low cell number were prepared using SMART-Seq v4 Ultra Low Input.

V gave up 0 bases and J gave up 8 bases, with 7 bases separating them. Germline CDR1 is DFQATT and CDR2 is SNEGSKA (reference sequence). This CDR3 has 11 amino acids. Study observations and caveats: A weaker secondary response peaked on day 5, the primary on day 15.

J is TRBJ1-2 and V is TRBV20-1, with D unresolved. Sample: CD4+ T cells sorted from PBMCs, taken 5 days after the yellow fever booster vaccination. The source is a young man who received the YFV17D yellow fever vaccine. The CDR3 region has the DNA TGCAGTGCTAGAGATGACTGGGGCTACACCTTC. Translating gives CSARDDWGYTF.